This record covers a single TCR beta chain. The data were taken from a study of CD8 T cells in Susac syndrome. On the study more broadly: Treatment at blood withdrawal was none, corticosteroids, or intravenous immunoglobulin alone in Susac syndrome patients.

The sequenced target, TCR beta, came from blood CD8+ and CD4+ T cells. TEMRA cells were FACS-enriched and CD8+ and CD4+ T cells negatively isolated. V was pared by 2 bases and J by 0 bases, with 11 bases between. This CDR3 region has 15 residues. CDR1 DFQATT and CDR2 SNEGSKA come from the germline V gene (reference sequence). After extraction with the RNeasy kit, roughly 0.5 to 1 ug of the RNA was reverse transcribed using random hexamers. From the immunoSEQ multiplex PCR reads, TCRdb called clonotypes with MiXCR, one entry per CDR3 protein. The table includes about 240,000 distinct CDR3 sequences, approximately 95% detected once.

The chain recombines TRBV20-1 with TRBJ2-1, with unresolved D. Sequencing was done on a sample of CD4+ T cells from PBMCs. This clonotype was sampled from a human donor with Susac syndrome. CDR3 sequence (DNA): TGCAGTGCTAGAAAGGGTTTCGGCTCCTACAATGAGCAGTTCTTC. This codes for CSARKGFGSYNEQFF.